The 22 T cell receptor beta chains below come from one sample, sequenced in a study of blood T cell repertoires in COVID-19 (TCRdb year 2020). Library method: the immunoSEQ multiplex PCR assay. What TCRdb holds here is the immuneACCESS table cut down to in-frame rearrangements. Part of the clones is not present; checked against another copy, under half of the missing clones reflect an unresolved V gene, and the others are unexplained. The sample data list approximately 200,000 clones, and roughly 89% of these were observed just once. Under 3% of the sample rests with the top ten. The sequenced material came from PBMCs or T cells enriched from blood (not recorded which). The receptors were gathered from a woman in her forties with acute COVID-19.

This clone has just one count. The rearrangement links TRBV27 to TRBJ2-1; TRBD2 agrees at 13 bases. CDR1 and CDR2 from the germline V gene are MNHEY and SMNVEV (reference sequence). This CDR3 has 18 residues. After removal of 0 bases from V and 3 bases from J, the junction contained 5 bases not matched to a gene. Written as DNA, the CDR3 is TGTGCCAGCAGTTTATCCGGACTAGCGGGAGCTAACTACAATGAGCAGTTCTTC. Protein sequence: CASSLSGLAGANYNEQFF.

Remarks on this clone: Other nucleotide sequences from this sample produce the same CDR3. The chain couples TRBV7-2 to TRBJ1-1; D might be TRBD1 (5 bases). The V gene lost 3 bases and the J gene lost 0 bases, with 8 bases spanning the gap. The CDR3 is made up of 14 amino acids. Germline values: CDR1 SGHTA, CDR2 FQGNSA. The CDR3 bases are TGTGCCAGCAGCTTGTCAGGGTTGAACACTGAAGCTTTCTTT. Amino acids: CASSLSGLNTEAFF. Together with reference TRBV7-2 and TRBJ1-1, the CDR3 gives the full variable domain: GAGVSQSPSNKVTEKGKDVELRCDPISGHTALYWYRQSLGQGLEFLIYFQGNSAPDKSGLPSDRFSAERTGGSVSTLTIQRTQQEDSAVYLCASSLSGLNTEAFFGQGTRLTVV.

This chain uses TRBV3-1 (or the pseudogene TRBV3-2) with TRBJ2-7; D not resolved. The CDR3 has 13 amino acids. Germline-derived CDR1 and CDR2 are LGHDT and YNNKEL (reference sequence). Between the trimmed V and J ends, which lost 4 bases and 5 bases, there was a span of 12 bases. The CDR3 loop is CASSRGRSDEQYF. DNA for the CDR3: TGTGCCAGCAGCCGAGGAAGGTCGGACGAGCAGTACTTC.

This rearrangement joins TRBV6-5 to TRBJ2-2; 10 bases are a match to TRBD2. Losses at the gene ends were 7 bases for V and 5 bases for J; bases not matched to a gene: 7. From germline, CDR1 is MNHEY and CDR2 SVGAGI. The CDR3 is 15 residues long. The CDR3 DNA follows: TGTGCCAGCACCAAGGCTAGCGGGAGAACCGGGGAGCTGTTTTTT. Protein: CASTKASGRTGELFF.

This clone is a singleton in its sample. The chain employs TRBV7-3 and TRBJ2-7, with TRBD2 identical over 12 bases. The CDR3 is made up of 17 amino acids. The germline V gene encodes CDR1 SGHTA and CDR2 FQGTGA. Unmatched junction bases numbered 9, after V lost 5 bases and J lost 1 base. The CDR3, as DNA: TGTGCCAGCAGCCCAAGACTAGCGGGAGTGGGTTCCTACGAGCAGTACTTC. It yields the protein CASSPRLAGVGSYEQYF.

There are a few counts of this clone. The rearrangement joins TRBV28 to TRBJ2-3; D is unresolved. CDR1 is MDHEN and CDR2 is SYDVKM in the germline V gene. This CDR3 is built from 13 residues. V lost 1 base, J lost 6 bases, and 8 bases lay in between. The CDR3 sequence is CASSLYVSDTQYF. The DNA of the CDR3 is TGTGCCAGCAGTTTATATGTCTCGGATACGCAGTATTTT.

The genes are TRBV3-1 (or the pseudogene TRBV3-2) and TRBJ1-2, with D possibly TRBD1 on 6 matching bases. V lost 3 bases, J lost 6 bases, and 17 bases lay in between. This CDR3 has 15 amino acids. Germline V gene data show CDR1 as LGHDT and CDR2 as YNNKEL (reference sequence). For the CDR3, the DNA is TGTGCCAGCAGCCACTCCGGGACATTCGGAGATGGCTACACCTTC. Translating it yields CASSHSGTFGDGYTF.

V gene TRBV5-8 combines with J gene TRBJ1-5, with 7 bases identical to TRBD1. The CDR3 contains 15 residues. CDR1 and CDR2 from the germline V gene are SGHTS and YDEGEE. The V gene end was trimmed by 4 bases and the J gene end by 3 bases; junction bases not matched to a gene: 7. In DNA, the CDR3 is TGTGCCAGCAGCAAGGGACAGTCAATCAATCAGCCCCAGCATTTT. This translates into CASSKGQSINQPQHF.

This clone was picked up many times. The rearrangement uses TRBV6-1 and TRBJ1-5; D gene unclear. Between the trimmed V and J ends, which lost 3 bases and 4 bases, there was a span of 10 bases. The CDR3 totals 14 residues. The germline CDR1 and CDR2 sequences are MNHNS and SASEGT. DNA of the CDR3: TGTGCCAGCAGTGACGGACTTTTAAATCAGCCCCAGCATTTT. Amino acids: CASSDGLLNQPQHF.

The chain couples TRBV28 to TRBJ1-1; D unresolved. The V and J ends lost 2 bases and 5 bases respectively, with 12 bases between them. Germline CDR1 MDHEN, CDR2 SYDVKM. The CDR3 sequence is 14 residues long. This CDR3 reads CASSLRRVGTEAFF. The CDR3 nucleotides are TGTGCCAGCAGTTTAAGGCGGGTAGGGACTGAAGCTTTCTTT.

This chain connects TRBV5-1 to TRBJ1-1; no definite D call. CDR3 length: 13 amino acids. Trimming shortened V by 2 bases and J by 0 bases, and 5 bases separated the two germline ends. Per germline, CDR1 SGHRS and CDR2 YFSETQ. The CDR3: CASSFGLNTEAFF. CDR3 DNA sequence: TGCGCCAGCAGCTTCGGTTTGAACACTGAAGCTTTCTTT.

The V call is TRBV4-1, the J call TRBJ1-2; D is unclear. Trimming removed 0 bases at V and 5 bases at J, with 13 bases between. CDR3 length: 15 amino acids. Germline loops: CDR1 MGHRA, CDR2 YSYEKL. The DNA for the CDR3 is TGCGCCAGCAGCCAAGATCGGCGGTGGGAGTATGGCTACACCTTC. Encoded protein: CASSQDRRWEYGYTF.

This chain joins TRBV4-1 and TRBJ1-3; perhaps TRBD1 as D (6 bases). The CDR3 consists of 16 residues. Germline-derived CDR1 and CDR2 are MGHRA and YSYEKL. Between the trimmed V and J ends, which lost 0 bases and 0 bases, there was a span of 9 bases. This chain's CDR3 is CASSQERGSSGNTIYF. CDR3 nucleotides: TGCGCCAGCAGCCAAGAAAGGGGGAGCTCTGGAAACACCATATATTTT.

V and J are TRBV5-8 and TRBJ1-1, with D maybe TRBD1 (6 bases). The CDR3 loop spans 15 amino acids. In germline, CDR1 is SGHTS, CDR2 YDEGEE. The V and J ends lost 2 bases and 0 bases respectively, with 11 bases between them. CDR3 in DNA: TGTGCCAGCAGCTTTTTGAGACAGGTGAACACTGAAGCTTTCTTT. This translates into CASSFLRQVNTEAFF.

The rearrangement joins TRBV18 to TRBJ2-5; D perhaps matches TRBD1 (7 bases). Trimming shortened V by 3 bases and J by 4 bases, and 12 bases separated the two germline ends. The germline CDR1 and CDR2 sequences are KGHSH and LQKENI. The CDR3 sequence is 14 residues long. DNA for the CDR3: TGTGCCAGCTCACCCCAGGGGGGCGTAGAGACCCAGTACTTC. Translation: CASSPQGGVETQYF.

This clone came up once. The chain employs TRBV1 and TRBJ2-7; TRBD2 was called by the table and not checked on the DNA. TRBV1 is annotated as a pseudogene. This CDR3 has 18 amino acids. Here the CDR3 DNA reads TGCACCAGCAGCCAAAGGCCCGGAGGGACTGGGGCCTCCTACGAGCAGTACTTC. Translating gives CTSSQRPGGTGASYEQYF.

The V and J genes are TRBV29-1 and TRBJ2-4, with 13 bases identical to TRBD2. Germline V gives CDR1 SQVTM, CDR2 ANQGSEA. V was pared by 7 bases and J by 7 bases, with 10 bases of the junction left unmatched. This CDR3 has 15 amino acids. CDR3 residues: CSAGGRGLAGNIQYF. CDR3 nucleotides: TGCAGCGCTGGAGGGAGGGGACTAGCGGGGAACATTCAGTACTTC.

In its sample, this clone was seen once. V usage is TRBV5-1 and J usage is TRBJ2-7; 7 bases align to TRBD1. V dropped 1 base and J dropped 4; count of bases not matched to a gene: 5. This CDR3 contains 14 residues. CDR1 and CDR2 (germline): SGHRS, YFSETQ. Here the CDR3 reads CASSLMGQIYEQYF. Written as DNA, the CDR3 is TGCGCCAGCAGCTTGATGGGACAGATTTACGAGCAGTACTTC.

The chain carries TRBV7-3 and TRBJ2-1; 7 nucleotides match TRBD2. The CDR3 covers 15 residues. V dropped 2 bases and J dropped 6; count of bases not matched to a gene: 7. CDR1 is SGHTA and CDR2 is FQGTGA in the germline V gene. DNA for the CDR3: TGTGCCAGCAGCTTAGTTGGCGGGAGTCGCAATGAGCAGTTCTTC. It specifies CASSLVGGSRNEQFF.

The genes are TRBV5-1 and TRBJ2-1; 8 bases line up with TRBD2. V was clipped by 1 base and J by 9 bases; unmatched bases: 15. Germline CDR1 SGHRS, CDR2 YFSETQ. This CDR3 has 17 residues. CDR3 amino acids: CASSLKSAGLAGGEQFF. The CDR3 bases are TGCGCCAGCAGCTTGAAATCCGCGGGGCTAGCGGGTGGTGAGCAGTTCTTC.

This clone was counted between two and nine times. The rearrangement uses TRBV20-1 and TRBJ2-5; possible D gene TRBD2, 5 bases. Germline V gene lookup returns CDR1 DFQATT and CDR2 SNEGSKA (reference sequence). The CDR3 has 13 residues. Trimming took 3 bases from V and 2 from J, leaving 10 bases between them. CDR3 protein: CSASRVAQETQYF. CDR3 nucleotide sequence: TGCAGTGCTAGTAGGGTAGCGCAAGAGACCCAGTACTTC.

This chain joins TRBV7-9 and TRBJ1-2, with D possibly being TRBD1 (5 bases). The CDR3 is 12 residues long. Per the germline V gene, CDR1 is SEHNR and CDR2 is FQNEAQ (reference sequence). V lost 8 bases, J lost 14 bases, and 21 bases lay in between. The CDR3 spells CASLVGGMAWTF. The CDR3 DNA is TGTGCCAGCCTCGTTGGGGGGATGGCATGGACCTTC.